This TCR beta chain was sequenced during a study of human T cells and chemical hapten exposure (dated by TCRdb to the early 2020s). Notes on the research overall: For sensitization, 2% DPC in acetone was applied to a roughly 2 cm by roughly 2 cm area of upper inner arm skin. Throughout the roughly 26-week study period, patients were also given weekly therapeutic DPC doses on the scalp. Patch tests used Finn chambers with 0.01% DPC on the upper back, scored after 6 days by International Contact Dermatitis Research Group standards. Alopecia areata with under or over 50% scalp involvement, alopecia totalis and alopecia universalis were represented in the patient cohort, which was mostly female. Libraries were pooled for sequencing, and variation in per-sample TCR yields was attributed mainly to small differences in library volumes within the pool. This study followed changes in the peripheral blood TCR repertoire in vivo during primary and secondary sensitization of alopecia patients to the hapten diphenylcyclopropenone (DPC). Blood was sampled from patients pre-sensitization (week 0) and at 2, 6 and about 24 weeks after DPC sensitization. For TCR sequencing, blood came from approximately 29 alopecia patients at anywhere from one to four time points (pre-sensitization, 2, 6 and 24 weeks).

Library method: RACE. Sequencing was performed on a NextSeq 500. During library preparation, unique molecular identifiers were attached to individual cDNA molecules so that TCRs could be counted in a quantitative, reproducible way. From each blood RNA sample, both TCR alpha and TCR beta chains were sequenced. Concerning the study's data processing: The median number of TCRs per sample was over 95,000, ranging from roughly 20,000 to 700,000. The Decombinator software suite was used to annotate the V, J and CDR3 of the TCR reads. Every sample was subsampled to the same number of TCRs (28,000) for the PS versus PT1 abundance plots. TCRs were defined as expanded if absent before sensitization and observed at least eight times at the 2-week time point. The public reads were quality trimmed at Q25 with fastp and then assembled into clones with MiXCR by TCRdb, keeping productive beta chains. Entries are consolidated by CDR3 protein sequence, retaining the most common genes and DNA. The authors' filters were not applied to this entry. Counted in this sample were around 260,000 distinct CDR3 sequences; about 9.4% of them appeared once. Clones ranked in the top ten supply over 2% of the sample.

The CDR3 sequence holds 16 residues, the cysteine and phenylalanine included. This entry keeps only the CDR3 DNA: 48 bases, framed from base 1. The CDR1 and CDR2 encoded by the germline V gene are KGHSH and LQKENI. Points on this clonotype: The specificity of this receptor is unknown. The junction departs from the called germline gene at one end, perhaps through a read error.

Broad study findings and their caveats: After repeated subsampling, changes were observed in the strength of the expansion versus patch-test correlation and in the threshold at which the correlation became significant. Significantly more large CDR3 similarity clusters were formed by expanded TCRs than by pre-sensitization or healthy control sets, consistent with antigen-driven responses. The number of TCRs above 1 in 1000 frequency did not change with DPC sensitization; there was no evidence of global repertoire structure alterations. All patients had alopecia, a presumed autoimmune disease, so their immune response might differ from that of healthy individuals. Patch test score was positively correlated with the number of PT1 expanded TCRs, with significance at thresholds 8, 16 and 32 but not at 4.

Sample time point, as interpreted from the label and publication: pre-sensitization, week 0. The treatment or condition label on this specimen signifies: therapeutic diphenylcyclopropenone sensitization with weekly scalp DPC. At every patch-test visit, the blood draw took place before the patch test was put on. Eligible patients were aged 18 to 70, diagnosed with alopecia, deemed suitable for DPC therapy, and excluded if pregnant. Total RNA was isolated from unfractionated whole blood collected in Tempus Blood RNA tubes. The sequence was collected from a woman between 35 and 50 years old with alopecia areata. Some clones in this sample may be carry-over from other donors' samples. The source was whole blood, collected in connection with sensitization to the hapten diphenylcyclopropenone (DPC). The chain employs TRBV18 and TRBJ2-1; TRBD1 could be the D gene, as 5 bases match. CDR3 reads: CASSPRIGVGDEQFSF. The sequenced DNA: TGTGCCAGCTCACCAAGGATAGGGGTTGGAGATGAGCAGTTCTCTTTC. Where the CDR3 stops, the reference TRBV18 and TRBJ2-1 genes take over; the full variable domain is NAGVMQNPRHLVRRRGQEARLRCSPMKGHSHVYWYRQLPEEGLKFMVYLQKENIIDESGMPKERFSAEFPKEGPSILRIQQVVRGDSAAYFCASSPRIGVGDEQFSFGPGTRLTVL.